This T cell receptor (beta chain) was recorded in a study of graft-versus-host responses after intestinal transplantation. Study-level background: Recipients were all induced with anti-thymocyte globulin, then given tacrolimus and steroids for around three years. Study-level points and caveats: Allografts of one patient group, those with graft-donor T cell macrochimerism, had high graft-versus-host to host-versus-graft clonal ratios. Researchers found peak circulating GvH clone levels linked to early post-transplant HvG declines.

Germline lookup yields CDR1 SGHRS and CDR2 YFSETQ. J gave up 0 bases and V 2 bases, and 7 bases lay outside the gene matches. The CDR3 is made up of 17 amino acids. Using immunoSEQ multiplex PCR, the repertoire was profiled, and TCRdb retains in-frame clones only, with some absent. The table records approximately 81,000 clones, roughly 84% of them present only once. With regard to this clone: Its antigen is not identified.

This sequence was found in a human donor who was the organ donor for an intestinal transplant. The chain carries TRBV5-1 and TRBJ1-5; 8 bases align to TRBD1. The material was unstimulated CD8+ T cells sorted from spleen or lymph node cells, obtained before transplant. Here the CDR3 reads CASSFSWDRYSNQPQHF. The CDR3 nucleotides read TGCGCCAGCAGCTTTTCCTGGGACAGGTATAGCAATCAGCCCCAGCATTTT.